This T cell receptor (beta chain) originates from a study of blood T cell repertoires in COVID-19. The protocol was immunoSEQ multiplex PCR, while the TCRdb copy is restricted to in-frame clones and leaves out a portion. The sample contains about 180,000 clones, 85% to 90% of which appear only once. This CDR3 is 16 amino acids long. The V gene end was trimmed by 3 bases and the J gene end by 4 bases; junction bases not matched to a gene: 9. Per the germline V gene, CDR1 is LGHDT and CDR2 is YNNKEL (reference sequence). The sequence came from a woman between 40 and 55 years old with acute COVID-19. This chain connects TRBV3-1 (or the pseudogene TRBV3-2) to TRBJ2-1; 7 bases map to TRBD2. The specimen sequenced was PBMCs or T cells enriched from blood (not recorded which). The CDR3 spells CASSHRLAVVYNEQFF. CDR3 nucleotides: TGTGCCAGCAGCCACCGACTAGCAGTAGTTTACAATGAGCAGTTCTTC.